This T cell receptor beta chain stems from a study of human T cells and chemical hapten exposure. Overall study: Researchers reported sensitizing a roughly 2 cm by roughly 2 cm upper inner arm skin site with 2% DPC. Study-wide points: Unchanged with DPC sensitization were TCRs above 1 in 1000 frequency.

There are a few counts of this clonotype. Its matching antigen is unknown. This sample's time point: patch test 2, 6 weeks after DPC sensitization. The sample's treatment: therapeutic diphenylcyclopropenone sensitization with weekly scalp DPC. Alopecia patients, 18 to 70 years old and DPC-suitable, served as donors. The CDR3 is 19 residues long. Attachment of unique molecular identifiers to individual cDNA molecules was performed in the library. Each CDR3 protein gets one entry after TCRdb re-called the RACE reads with MiXCR. Among approximately 92,000 distinct CDR3 sequences, around 10% were seen once, and the ten largest hold approximately 3.4%.

Sample: whole blood, taken in connection with sensitization to the hapten diphenylcyclopropenone (DPC). The clonotype was recovered from a woman aged 40 to 50 with alopecia areata. Some clones in this sample may be carry-over from other donors' samples. The V call is TRBV21-1, the J call TRBJ1-1; the listed D gene, TRBD1, was not tested against the DNA. TRBV21-1 is classified as a pseudogene. The CDR3 DNA follows: TGTGCCAGCAGCAAAGAGCCCAGGCAGGGGGACTCTAAGAACACTGAAGCTTTCTTT. It codes for CASSKEPRQGDSKNTEAFF.